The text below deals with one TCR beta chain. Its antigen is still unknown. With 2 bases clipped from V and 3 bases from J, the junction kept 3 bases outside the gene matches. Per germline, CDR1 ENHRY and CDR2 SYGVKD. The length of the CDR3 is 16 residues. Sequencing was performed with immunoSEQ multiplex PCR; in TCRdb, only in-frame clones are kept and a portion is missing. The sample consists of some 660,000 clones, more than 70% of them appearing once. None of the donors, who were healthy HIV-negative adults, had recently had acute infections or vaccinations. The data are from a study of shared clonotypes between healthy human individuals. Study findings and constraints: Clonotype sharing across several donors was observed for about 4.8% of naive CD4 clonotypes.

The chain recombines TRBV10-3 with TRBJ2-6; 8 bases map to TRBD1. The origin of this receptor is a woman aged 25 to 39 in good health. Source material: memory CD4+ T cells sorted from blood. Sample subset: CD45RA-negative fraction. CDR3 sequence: CAISEQGAFGANVLTF. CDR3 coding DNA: TGTGCCATCAGTGAGCAGGGGGCTTTTGGGGCCAACGTCCTGACTTTC.